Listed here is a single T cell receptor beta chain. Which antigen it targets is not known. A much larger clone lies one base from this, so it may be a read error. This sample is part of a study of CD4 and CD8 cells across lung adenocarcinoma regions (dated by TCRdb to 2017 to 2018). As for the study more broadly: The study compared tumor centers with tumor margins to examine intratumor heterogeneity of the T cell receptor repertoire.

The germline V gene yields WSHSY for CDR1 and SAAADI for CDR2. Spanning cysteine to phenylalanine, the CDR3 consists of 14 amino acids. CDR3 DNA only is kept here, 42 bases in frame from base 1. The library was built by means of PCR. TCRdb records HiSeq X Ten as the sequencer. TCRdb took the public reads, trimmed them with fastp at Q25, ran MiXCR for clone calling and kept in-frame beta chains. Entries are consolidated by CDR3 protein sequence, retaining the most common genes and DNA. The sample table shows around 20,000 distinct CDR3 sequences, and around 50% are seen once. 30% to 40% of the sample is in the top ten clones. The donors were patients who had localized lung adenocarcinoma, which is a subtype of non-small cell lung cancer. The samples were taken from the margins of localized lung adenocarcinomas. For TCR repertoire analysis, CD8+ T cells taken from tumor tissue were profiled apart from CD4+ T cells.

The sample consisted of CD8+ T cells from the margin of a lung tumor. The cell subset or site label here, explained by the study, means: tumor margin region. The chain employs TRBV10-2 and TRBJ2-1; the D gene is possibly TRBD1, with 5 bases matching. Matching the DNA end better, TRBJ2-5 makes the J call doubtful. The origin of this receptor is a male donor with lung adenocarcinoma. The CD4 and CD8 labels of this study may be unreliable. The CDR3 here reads CASSESGPEETQYF. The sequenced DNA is TGCGCCAGCAGTGAGTCGGGGCCCGAAGAGACCCAGTACTTC.